This T cell receptor (beta chain) was sequenced for a study of T-cell memory formation after mild COVID-19. The study's findings and limits: Memory cells collected pre-infection included some clones that later responded, suggesting cross-reactive memory joined. CM and EM subsets held most contracting CD4+ clones; EMRA held CD8+ ones. Clones that got smaller from day 15 to 85 had even CD4/CD8, while clones growing later tipped toward CD4+.

Details on this clonotype: Its antigen is as yet unknown.

In germline, CDR1 is SQVTM, CDR2 ANQGSEA. There are 11 residues in the CDR3. V was pared by 4 bases and J by 3 bases, with 5 bases between. 5'RACE, which relied on constant-segment primers, yielded TCR alpha and TCR beta cDNA libraries carrying sample barcodes and UMIs. TCRdb fed the 5' RACE reads into MiXCR, producing one record per CDR3 protein. The top ten clones hold approximately 2.3% of a sample with more than 120,000 distinct CDR3 sequences, roughly 19% of them seen once. Sequenced: PBMCs or a T cell subset sorted from them (not recorded which). V and J are TRBV29-1 and TRBJ2-3, with D maybe TRBD2 (5 bases). This sequence originates from an adult woman who had mild COVID-19 (a few samples of this study predate the infection). Cell type and time point are not known. This CDR3 reads CSVGRTDTQYF. The CDR3 bases are TGCAGCGTTGGGAGGACAGATACGCAGTATTTT.